This TCR beta chain was captured in a study of cytomegalovirus exposure and HLA in healthy donors. Notes on the study in general: A further, later analysis showed that HLA-associated TCR beta chains (compared with equally common others) were more clonally expanded. TCR association rates varied by HLA locus in a later analysis, with DRB1 highest and HLA-C lowest.

PCR employed 60 Vbeta and 13 Jbeta primers. Repertoires were generated with immunoSEQ multiplex PCR, while TCRdb's copy carries only in-frame clones and drops some. This table holds tens of thousands of clones, 81% found once. Points on this clone: The target antigen is unknown.

The CDR3 totals 13 residues. The V end lost 2 bases, the J end lost 4 bases, and 6 bases lay between the germline ends. The V gene's germline CDR1 is LGHNA and CDR2 YSLEER. Sequences were obtained from PBMCs. The chain is built from TRBV4-3 and TRBJ2-1; D is possibly TRBD1 (5 bases). This TCR was recovered from a human donor in good health. CDR3: CASSQRGYNEQFF. CDR3 bases: TGCGCCAGCAGCCAAAGGGGTTACAATGAGCAGTTCTTC.